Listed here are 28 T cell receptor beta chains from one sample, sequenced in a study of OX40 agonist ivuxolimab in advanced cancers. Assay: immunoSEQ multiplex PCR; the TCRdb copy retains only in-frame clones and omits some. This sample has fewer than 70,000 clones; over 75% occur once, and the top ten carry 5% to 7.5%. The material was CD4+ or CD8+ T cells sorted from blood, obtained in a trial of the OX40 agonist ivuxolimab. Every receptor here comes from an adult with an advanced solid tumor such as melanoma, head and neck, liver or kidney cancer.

The DNA of the CDR3 is TGTGCCAGCAGCTTAAGACAGGGGGCTGAAGCTTTCTTT. Its translation is CASSLRQGAEAFF. The rearrangement links TRBV7-3 to TRBJ1-1; 9 bases line up with TRBD1. Germline CDR1 and CDR2: SGHTA and FQGTGA. CDR3 size: 13 residues. V lost 1 base to trimming and J lost 6 bases; unmatched junction nucleotides: 0.

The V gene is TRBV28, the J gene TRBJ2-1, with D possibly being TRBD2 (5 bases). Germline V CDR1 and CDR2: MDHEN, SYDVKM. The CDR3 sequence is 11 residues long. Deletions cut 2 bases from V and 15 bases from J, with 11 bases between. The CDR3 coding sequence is TGTGCCAGCAGTTTAAACGGGAAGGGGTTCTTC. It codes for CASSLNGKGFF.

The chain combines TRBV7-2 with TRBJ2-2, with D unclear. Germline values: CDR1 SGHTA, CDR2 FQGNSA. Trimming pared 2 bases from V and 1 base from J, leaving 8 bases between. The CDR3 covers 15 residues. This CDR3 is CASSLLPMNTGELFF. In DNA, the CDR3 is TGTGCCAGCAGCTTACTCCCAATGAACACCGGGGAGCTGTTTTTT. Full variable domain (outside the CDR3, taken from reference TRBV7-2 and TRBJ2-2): GAGVSQSPSNKVTEKGKDVELRCDPISGHTALYWYRQSLGQGLEFLIYFQGNSAPDKSGLPSDRFSAERTGGSVSTLTIQRTQQEDSAVYLCASSLLPMNTGELFFGEGSRLTVL.

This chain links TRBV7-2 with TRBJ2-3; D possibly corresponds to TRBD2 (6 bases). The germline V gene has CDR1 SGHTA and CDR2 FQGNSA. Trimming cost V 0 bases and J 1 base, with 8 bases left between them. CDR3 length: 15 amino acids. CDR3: CASSLAWEGTDTQYF. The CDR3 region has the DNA TGTGCCAGCAGCTTAGCGTGGGAGGGCACAGATACGCAGTATTTT.

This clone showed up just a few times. The CDR3 bases are TGTGCCAGCAGCACTCAAAACAGGGCTGGGGCCAACGTCCTGACTTTC. Protein product: CASSTQNRAGANVLTF. This chain links TRBV9 with TRBJ2-6, with D possibly being TRBD1 (6 bases). Germline loops: CDR1 SGDLS, CDR2 YYNGEE. With 4 bases removed from V and 2 bases from J, the gap between germline ends came to 13 bases. This CDR3 spans 16 amino acids.

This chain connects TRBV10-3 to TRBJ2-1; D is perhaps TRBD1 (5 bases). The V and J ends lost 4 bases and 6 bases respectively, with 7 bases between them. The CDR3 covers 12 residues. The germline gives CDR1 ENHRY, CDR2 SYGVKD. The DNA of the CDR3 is TGTGCCATCAGTGGGGGCGGCAATGAGCAGTTCTTC. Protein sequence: CAISGGGNEQFF.

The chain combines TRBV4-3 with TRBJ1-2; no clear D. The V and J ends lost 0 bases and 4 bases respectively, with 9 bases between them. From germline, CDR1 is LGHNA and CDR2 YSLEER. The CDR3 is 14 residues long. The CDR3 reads CASSQDGSPYGYTF. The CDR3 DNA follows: TGCGCCAGCAGCCAAGATGGGAGCCCCTATGGCTACACCTTC.

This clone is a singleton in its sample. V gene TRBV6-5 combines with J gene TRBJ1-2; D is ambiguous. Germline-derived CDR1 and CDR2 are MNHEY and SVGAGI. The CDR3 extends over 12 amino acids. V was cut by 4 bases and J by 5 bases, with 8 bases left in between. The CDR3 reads CASSSSGYGYTF. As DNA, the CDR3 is TGTGCCAGCAGTTCCTCGGGGTATGGCTACACCTTC.

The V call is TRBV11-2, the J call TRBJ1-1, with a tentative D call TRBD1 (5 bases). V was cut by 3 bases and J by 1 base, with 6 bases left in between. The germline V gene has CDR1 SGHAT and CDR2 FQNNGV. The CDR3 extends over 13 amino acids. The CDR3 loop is CASSLTENTEAFF. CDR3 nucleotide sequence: TGTGCCAGCAGCTTGACAGAGAACACTGAAGCTTTCTTT.

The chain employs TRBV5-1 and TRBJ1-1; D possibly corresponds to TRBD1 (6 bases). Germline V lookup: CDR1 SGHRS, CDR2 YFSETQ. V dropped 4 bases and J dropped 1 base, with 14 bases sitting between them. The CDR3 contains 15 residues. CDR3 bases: TGCGCCAGCAGCATGTACGCGGGGGCGAACACTGAAGCTTTCTTT. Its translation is CASSMYAGANTEAFF. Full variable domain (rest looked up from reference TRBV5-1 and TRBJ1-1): KAGVTQTPRYLIKTRGQQVTLSCSPISGHRSVSWYQQTPGQGLQFLFEYFSETQRNKGNFPGRFSGRQFSNSRSEMNVSTLELGDSALYLCASSMYAGANTEAFFGQGTRLTVV.

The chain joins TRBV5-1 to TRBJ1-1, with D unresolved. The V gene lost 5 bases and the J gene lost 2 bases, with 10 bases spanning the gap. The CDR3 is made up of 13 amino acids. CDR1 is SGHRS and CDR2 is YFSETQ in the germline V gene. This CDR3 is CASSPSTNTEAFF. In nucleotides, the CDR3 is TGCGCCAGCAGTCCCAGTACTAACACTGAAGCTTTCTTT.

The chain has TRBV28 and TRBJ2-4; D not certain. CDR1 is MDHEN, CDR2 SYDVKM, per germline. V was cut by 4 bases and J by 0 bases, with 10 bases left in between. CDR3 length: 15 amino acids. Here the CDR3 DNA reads TGTGCCAGCAGTTACGACATCCGAGCCAAAAACATTCAGTACTTC. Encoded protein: CASSYDIRAKNIQYF.

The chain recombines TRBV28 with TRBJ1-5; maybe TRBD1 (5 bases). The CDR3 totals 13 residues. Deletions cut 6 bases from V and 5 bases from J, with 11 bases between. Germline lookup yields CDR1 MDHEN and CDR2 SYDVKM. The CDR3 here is CASSWDLYQPQHF. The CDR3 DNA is TGTGCCAGCAGCTGGGACCTTTATCAGCCCCAGCATTTT.

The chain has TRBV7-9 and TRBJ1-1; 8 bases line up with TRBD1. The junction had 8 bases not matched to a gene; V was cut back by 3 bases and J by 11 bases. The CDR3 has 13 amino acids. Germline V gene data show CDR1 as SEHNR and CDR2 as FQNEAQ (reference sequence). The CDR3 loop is CASSFRDRLEAFF. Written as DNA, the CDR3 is TGTGCCAGCAGCTTCCGGGACAGGCTGGAGGCTTTCTTT.

The CDR3, as DNA: TGTGCCAGCCTAGGGACAGCTGGTGGGGACATCTACACTGAAGCTTTCTTT. Its translation is CASLGTAGGDIYTEAFF. The chain carries TRBV2 and TRBJ1-1; 7 bases agree with TRBD1. The J segment lost 3 bases and the V segment lost 8 bases, leaving 18 bases of the junction unmatched. The CDR3 runs to 17 residues. Germline assignment: CDR1 SNHLY and CDR2 FYNNEI.

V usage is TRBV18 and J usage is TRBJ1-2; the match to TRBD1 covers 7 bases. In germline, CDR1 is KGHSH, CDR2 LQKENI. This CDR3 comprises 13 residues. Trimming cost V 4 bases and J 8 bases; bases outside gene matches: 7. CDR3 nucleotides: TGTGCCAGCTCACGGAGCGACAGGGTAGGCTACACCTTC. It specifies CASSRSDRVGYTF.

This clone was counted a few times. CDR3 DNA: TGTGCCAGCAGCTTAGCGAATACAGGGGGCGCGAGGAACACTGAAGCTTTCTTT. It is translated as CASSLANTGGARNTEAFF. The rearrangement links TRBV7-9 to TRBJ1-1, with 9 nucleotides matching TRBD1. Germline assignment: CDR1 SEHNR and CDR2 FQNEAQ (reference sequence). This CDR3 is 18 amino acids long. V lost 0 bases, J lost 1 base, and 9 bases stayed unmatched.

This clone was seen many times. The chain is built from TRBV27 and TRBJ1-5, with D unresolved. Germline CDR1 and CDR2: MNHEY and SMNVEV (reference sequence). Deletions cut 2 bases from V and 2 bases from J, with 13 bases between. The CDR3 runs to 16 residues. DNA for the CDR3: TGTGCCAGCAGTTTACGGCCCCTTGCGGGCAATCAGCCCCAGCATTTT. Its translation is CASSLRPLAGNQPQHF.

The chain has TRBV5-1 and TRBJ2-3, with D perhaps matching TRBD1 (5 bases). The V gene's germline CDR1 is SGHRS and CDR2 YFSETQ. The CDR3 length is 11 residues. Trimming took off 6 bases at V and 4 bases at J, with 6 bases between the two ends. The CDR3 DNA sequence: TGCGCCAGCAAAGGGGCAGATACGCAGTATTTT. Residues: CASKGADTQYF.

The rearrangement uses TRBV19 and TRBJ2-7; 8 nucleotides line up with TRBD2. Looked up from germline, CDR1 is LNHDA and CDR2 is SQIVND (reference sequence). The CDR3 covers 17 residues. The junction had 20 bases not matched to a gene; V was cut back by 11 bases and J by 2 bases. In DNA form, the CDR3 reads TGTGCCCCCCGAAGGGGGAAAAAACTAGCGGAGACCTACGAGCAGTACTTC. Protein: CAPRRGKKLAETYEQYF.

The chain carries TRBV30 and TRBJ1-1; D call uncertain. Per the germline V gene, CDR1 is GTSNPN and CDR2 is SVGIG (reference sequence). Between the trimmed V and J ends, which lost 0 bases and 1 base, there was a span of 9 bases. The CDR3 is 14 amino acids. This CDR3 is CAWSVVSWNTEAFF. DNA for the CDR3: TGTGCCTGGAGTGTAGTCAGTTGGAACACTGAAGCTTTCTTT.

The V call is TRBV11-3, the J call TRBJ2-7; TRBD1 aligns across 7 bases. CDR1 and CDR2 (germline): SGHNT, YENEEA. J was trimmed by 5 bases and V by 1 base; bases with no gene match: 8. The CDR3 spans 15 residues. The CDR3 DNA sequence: TGTGCCAGCAGCTTAGGGCCGGGACAGTCCCACGAGCAGTACTTC. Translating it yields CASSLGPGQSHEQYF. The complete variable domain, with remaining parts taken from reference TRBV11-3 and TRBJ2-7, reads EAGVVQSPRYKIIEKKQPVAFWCNPISGHNTLYWYLQNLGQGPELLIRYENEEAVDDSQLPKDRFSAERLKGVDSTLKIQPAELGDSAVYLCASSLGPGQSHEQYFGPGTRLTVT.

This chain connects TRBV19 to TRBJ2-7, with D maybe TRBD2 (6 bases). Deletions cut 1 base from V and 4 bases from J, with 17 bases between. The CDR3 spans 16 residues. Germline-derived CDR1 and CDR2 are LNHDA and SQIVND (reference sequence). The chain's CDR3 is CASSIARDSPEYEQYF. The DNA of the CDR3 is TGTGCCAGTAGTATAGCCAGGGACTCCCCTGAATACGAGCAGTACTTC.

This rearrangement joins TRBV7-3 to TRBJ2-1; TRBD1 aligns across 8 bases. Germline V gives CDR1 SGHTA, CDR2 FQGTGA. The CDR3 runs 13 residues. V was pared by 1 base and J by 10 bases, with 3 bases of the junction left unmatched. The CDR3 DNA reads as TGTGCCAGCAGCTTAAGAAGGGACAGGGAGCAGTTCTTC. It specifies CASSLRRDREQFF.

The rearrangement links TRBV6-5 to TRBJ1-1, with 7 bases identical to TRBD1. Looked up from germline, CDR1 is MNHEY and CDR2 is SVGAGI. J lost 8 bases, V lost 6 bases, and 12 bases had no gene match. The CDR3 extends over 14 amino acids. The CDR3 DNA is TGTGCCAGCAGACACGAGAGGGGGCGAAGCGAAGCTTTCTTT. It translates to CASRHERGRSEAFF.

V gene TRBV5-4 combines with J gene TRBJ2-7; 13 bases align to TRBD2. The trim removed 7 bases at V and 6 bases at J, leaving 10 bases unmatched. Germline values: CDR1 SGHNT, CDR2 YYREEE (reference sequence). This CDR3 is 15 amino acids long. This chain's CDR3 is CASHPGGLAGVEQYF. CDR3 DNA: TGTGCCAGCCACCCCGGAGGACTAGCGGGGGTCGAGCAGTACTTC.

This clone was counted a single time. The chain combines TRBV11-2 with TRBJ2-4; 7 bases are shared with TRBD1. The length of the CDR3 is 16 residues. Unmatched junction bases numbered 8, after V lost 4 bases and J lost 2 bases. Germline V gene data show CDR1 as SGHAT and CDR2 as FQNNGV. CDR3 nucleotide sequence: TGTGCCAGCAGCTCCCCGAGACAGGGTACCAAAAACATTCAGTACTTC. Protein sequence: CASSSPRQGTKNIQYF.

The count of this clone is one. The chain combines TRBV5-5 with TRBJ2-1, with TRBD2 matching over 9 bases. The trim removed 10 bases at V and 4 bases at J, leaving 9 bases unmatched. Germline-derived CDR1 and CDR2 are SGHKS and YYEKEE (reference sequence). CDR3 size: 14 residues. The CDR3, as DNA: TGTGCCTCGGAAGGACTAGCGCTTTACAATGAGCAGTTCTTC. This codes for CASEGLALYNEQFF.